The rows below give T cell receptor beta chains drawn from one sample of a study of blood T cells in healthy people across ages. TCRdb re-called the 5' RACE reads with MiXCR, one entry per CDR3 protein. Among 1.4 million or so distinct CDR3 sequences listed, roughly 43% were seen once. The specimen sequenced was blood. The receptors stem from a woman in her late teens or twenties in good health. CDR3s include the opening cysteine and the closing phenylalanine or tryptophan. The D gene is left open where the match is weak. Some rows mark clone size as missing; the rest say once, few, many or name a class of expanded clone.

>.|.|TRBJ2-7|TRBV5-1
CASSRGGGFSYEQYF
TGCGCCAGCAGCCGAGGTGGGGGATTCTCCTACGAGCAGTACTTC
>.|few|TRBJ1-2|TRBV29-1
CSAGTRAYGYTF
TGCAGCGCCGGGACCCGGGCCTATGGCTACACCTTC
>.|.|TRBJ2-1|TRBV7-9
CTSSFNRGAYNEQFF
TGTACCAGCAGCTTCAATCGGGGGGCATACAATGAGCAGTTCTTC
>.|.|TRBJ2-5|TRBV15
CATSRDVGYYERYF
TGTGCCACCAGCAGAGATGTGGGGTACTACGAGCGGTACTTC
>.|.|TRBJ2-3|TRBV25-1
CASSERDGATGTQYF
TGTGCCAGCAGTGAACGGGACGGGGCGACAGGTACGCAGTATTTT
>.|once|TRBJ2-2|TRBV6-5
CASRSPSETGELFF
TGTGCCAGCAGGTCCCCCTCCGAGACAGGGGAGCTGTTTTTT
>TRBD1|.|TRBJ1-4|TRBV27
CASRGTGYEKLFF
TGTGCCAGCAGGGGGACAGGGTACGAAAAACTGTTTTTT
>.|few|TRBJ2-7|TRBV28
CASSSGRSGNEQYF
TGTGCCAGCAGCTCCGGGAGAAGCGGTAACGAGCAGTACTTC
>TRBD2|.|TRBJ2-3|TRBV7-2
CASSRGLAGGYTDTQYF
TGTGCCAGCAGCCGAGGACTAGCGGGCGGTTACACAGATACGCAGTATTTT
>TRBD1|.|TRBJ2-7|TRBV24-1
CATSEPGQGDYEQYF
TGTGCCACCAGTGAACCCGGACAGGGCGACTACGAGCAGTACTTC
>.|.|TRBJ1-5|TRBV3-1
CASSQMAGQQPQHF
TGTGCCAGCAGCCAAATGGCAGGGCAGCAGCCCCAGCATTTT
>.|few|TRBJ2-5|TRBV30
CAWSIGEETQYF
TGTGCCTGGAGTATCGGGGAAGAGACCCAGTACTTC
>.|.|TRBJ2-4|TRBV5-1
CASSLGGSILAKNIQYF
TGCGCCAGCAGCTTGGGAGGAAGTATCCTAGCCAAAAACATTCAGTACTTC
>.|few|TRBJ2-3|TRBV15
CATSEGSPDNTDTQYF
TGTGCCACCAGCGAAGGTTCCCCGGACAACACAGATACGCAGTATTTT
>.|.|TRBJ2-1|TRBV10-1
CASSEVGGPKNEQFF
TGCGCCAGCAGTGAGGTGGGGGGGCCTAAAAATGAGCAGTTCTTC
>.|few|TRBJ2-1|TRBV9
CASSPIWGGTHEQFF
TGTGCCAGCAGCCCTATTTGGGGGGGCACACATGAGCAGTTCTTC
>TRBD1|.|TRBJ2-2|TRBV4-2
CASRDSGTAITGELFF
TGTGCCAGCAGAGACTCCGGGACAGCGATCACCGGGGAGCTGTTTTTT
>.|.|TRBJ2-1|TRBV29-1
CSAPPDWGNEQFF
TGCAGCGCCCCGCCGGACTGGGGGAATGAGCAGTTCTTC
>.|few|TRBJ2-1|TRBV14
CASSHVTGTRAIEQFF
TGTGCCAGCAGCCATGTCACCGGGACACGGGCTATTGAGCAGTTCTTC
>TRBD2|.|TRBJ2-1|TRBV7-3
CASSPVLAGANEQFF
TGTGCCAGCAGCCCTGTCCTAGCGGGAGCCAATGAGCAGTTCTTC
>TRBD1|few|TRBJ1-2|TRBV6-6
CASSYSRQGANNYGYTF
TGTGCCAGCAGTTACTCCCGGCAGGGGGCGAATAACTATGGCTACACCTTC
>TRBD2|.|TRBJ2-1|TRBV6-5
CASSYQRAGGNEQFF
TGTGCCAGCAGTTACCAGAGAGCGGGGGGCAATGAGCAGTTCTTC
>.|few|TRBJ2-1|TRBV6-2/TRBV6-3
CASSKIRQGGGYNEQFF
TGTGCCAGCAGTAAGATCCGACAGGGTGGGGGGTACAATGAGCAGTTCTTC
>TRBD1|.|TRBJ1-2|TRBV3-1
CASSHGDRGLGYTF
TGTGCCAGCAGCCACGGGGACAGGGGGCTCGGCTACACCTTC
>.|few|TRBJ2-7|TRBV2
CASSAIGGRGYEQYF
TGTGCCAGCAGTGCTATCGGGGGAAGGGGCTACGAGCAGTACTTC